Many counts were recorded for the clone carrying this T cell receptor (beta chain). These data originate in a study of low-dose radiotherapy and immunotherapy resistance in tumors. Across the whole study: Every six weeks patients received intravenous ipilimumab 1 mg/kg, and every two weeks they received intravenous nivolumab 240 mg. TRAV- and TRBV-specific primers were used for first-strand cDNA, which covered alpha and beta chains.

Amplification of TCRs used a constant-region primer and V-primer adapter for roughly 20 PCR cycles. Each CDR3 protein is one row after TCRdb ran MiXCR on the reads. The sample has about 46,000 distinct CDR3 sequences, 10% to 15% seen once; the top ten hold 6.2%. Time point meaning: before trial treatment. The treatment that donors received included nivolumab, ipilimumab, aspirin, low-dose cyclophosphamide and low-dose radiotherapy. The source material was PBMCs, sampled before treatment. The source of this sequence is a female donor with ovarian cancer.

The CDR3 DNA reads as TGCAGCGCTGCAGGGGGGCCGAACACTGAAGCTTTCTTT. Protein: CSAAGGPNTEAFF. J is TRBJ1-1 and V is TRBV29-1; TRBD1 matches 7 bases. Germline CDR1 reads SQVTM; CDR2 reads ANQGSEA. This CDR3 comprises 13 residues. The V segment lost 7 bases and the J segment 1 base; nucleotides outside the gene matches: 6.